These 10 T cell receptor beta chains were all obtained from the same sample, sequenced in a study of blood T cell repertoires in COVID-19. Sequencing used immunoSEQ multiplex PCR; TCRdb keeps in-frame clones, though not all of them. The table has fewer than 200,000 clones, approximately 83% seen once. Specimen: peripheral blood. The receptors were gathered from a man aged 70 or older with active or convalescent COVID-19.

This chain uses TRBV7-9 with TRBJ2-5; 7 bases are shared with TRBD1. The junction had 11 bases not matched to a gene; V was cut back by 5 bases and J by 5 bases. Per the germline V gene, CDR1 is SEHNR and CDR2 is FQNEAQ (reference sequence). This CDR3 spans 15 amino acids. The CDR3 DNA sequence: TGTGCCAGCAGCCTATTACAGGGGTCGGGGGAGACCCAGTACTTC. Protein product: CASSLLQGSGETQYF.

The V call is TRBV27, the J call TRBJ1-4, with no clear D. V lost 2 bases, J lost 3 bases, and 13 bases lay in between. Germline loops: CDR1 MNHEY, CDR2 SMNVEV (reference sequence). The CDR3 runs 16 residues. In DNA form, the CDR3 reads TGTGCCAGCAGTTTAAGGATCCCCGGGGCTAATGAAAAACTGTTTTTT. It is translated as CASSLRIPGANEKLFF.

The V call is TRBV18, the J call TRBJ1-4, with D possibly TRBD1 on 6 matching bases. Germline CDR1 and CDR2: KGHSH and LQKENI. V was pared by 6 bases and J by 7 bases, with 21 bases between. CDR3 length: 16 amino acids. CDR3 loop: CASSPDSPSGGEKLFF. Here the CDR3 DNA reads TGTGCCAGCTCCCCGGACAGCCCCTCGGGGGGTGAAAAACTGTTTTTT.

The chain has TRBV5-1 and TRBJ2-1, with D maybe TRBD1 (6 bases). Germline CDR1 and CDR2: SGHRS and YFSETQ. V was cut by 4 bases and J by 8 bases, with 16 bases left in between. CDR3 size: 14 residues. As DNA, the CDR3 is TGCGCCAGCAGCCAGGGGATTTTGGGCGATGAGCAGTTCTTC. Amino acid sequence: CASSQGILGDEQFF.

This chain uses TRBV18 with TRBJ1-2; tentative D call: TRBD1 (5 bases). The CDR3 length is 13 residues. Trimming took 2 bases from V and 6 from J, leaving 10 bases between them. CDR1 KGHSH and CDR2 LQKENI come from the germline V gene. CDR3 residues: CASSPAPGHGYTF. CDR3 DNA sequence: TGTGCCAGCTCACCAGCTCCAGGGCATGGCTACACCTTC.

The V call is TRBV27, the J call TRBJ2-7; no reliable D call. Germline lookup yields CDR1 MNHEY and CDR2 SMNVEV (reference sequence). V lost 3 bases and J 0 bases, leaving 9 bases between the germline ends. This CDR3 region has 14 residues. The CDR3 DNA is TGTGCCAGCAGTTTCACTTCAAGCTCCTACGAGCAGTACTTC. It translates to CASSFTSSSYEQYF.

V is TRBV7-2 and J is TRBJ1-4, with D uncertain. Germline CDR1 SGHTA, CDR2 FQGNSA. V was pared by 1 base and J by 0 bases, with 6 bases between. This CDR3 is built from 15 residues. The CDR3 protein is CASSLVQATNEKLFF. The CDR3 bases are TGTGCCAGCAGCTTAGTCCAGGCAACTAATGAAAAACTGTTTTTT.

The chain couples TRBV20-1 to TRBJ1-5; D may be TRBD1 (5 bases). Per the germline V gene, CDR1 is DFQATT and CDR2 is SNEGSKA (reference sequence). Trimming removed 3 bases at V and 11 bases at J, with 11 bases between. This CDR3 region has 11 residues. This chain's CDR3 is CSARDTSAQHF. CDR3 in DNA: TGCAGTGCTAGGGACACCTCAGCCCAGCATTTT.

The CDR3 region is CASGSARGHYGYTF. CDR3 DNA sequence: TGTGCCAGCGGGTCGGCCCGAGGGCACTATGGCTACACCTTC. The rearrangement links TRBV21-1 to TRBJ1-2. TRBV21-1 constitutes a pseudogene. The CDR3 runs to 14 residues.

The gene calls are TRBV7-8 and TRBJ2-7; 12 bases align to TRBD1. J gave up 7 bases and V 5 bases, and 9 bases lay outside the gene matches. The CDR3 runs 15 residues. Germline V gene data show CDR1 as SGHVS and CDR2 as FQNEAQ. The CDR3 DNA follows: TGTGCCAGCAGCCCCCCGGGACAGGGGGCATTTGAGCAGTACTTC. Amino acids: CASSPPGQGAFEQYF.